This passage covers 8 T cell receptor beta chains from one sample sequenced in a study of CDR3 diversity in severe acne. TCRdb itself ran the PCR reads through MiXCR, one entry per CDR3 protein. The data contain over 70,000 distinct CDR3 sequences, about 54% of them singletons. The specimen sequenced was blood. The receptors shown here come from a male donor in good health, without acne.

The chain recombines TRBV28 with TRBJ2-7, with unresolved D. This CDR3 contains 13 residues. Germline-derived CDR1 and CDR2 are MDHEN and SYDVKM. Trimming stripped 11 bases from V and 7 bases from J, with 21 bases between. The CDR3 DNA is TGTGCCGCCTCATCCGGCGGCATTGGGGAGCAGTACTTC. As protein: CAASSGGIGEQYF.

This clonotype was counted a few times. The rearrangement uses TRBV29-1 and TRBJ1-1; D is unclear. V lost 3 bases, J lost 1 base, and 9 bases lay in between. The germline CDR1 and CDR2 sequences are SQVTM and ANQGSEA. CDR3 length: 13 residues. DNA for the CDR3: TGCAGCGTTGACCGGCAGGCGAACACTGAAGCTTTCTTT. It is translated as CSVDRQANTEAFF.

This clonotype was recorded at least ten times. The CDR3 coding sequence is TGTGCCAGCAGCTTGGCCTTGACGGCTAACTATGGCTACACCTTC. Translation gives CASSLALTANYGYTF. This sequence joins TRBV5-8 and TRBJ1-2; D not certain. Germline V gene data show CDR1 as SGHTS and CDR2 as YDEGEE. Trimming took off 0 bases at V and 0 bases at J, with 9 bases between the two ends. The CDR3 covers 15 residues.

The chain joins TRBV29-1 to TRBJ2-7; TRBD1 is a possible D gene (5 bases). Germline V gene lookup returns CDR1 SQVTM and CDR2 ANQGSEA. The V gene lost 7 bases and the J gene lost 2 bases, with 12 bases spanning the gap. The CDR3 contains 12 residues. This chain's CDR3 is CSAVQGTYEQYF. In nucleotides, the CDR3 is TGCAGCGCTGTGCAGGGCACCTACGAGCAGTACTTC.

This clonotype was counted between two and nine times. The chain recombines TRBV20-1 with TRBJ1-2, with a tentative D call TRBD1 (6 bases). V lost 5 bases and J lost 6, with 13 bases in between. This CDR3 is built from 12 residues. CDR1 DFQATT and CDR2 SNEGSKA come from the germline V gene (reference sequence). CDR3 bases: TGCAGTGCTGGAGGAGGGGACAATGGCTACACCTTC. It is translated as CSAGGGDNGYTF.

In this sample, this clonotype turned up many times. The rearrangement uses TRBV4-1 and TRBJ2-5; 12 positions agree with TRBD2. This CDR3 is built from 15 residues. In germline, CDR1 is MGHRA, CDR2 YSYEKL. J gave up 5 bases and V 1 base, and 2 bases lay outside the gene matches. The CDR3 reads CASSQGTSGMETQYF. CDR3 nucleotides: TGCGCCAGCAGCCAAGGGACTAGCGGGATGGAGACCCAGTACTTC.

The chain recombines TRBV7-9 with TRBJ2-2; D is undetermined. The ends were cut back, 5 bases at V and 5 bases at J, with 9 bases in the middle. Per the germline V gene, CDR1 is SEHNR and CDR2 is FQNEAQ (reference sequence). The CDR3 loop spans 13 amino acids. CDR3 DNA sequence: TGTGCCAGCAGCCCTTGGGGTACCGGGGAGCTGTTTTTT. It codes for CASSPWGTGELFF.

This chain links TRBV29-1 with TRBJ1-4; the D is unclear. CDR1 SQVTM and CDR2 ANQGSEA come from the germline V gene. There are 12 residues in the CDR3. Between the trimmed V and J ends, which lost 8 bases and 2 bases, there was a span of 9 bases. This CDR3 is CSLASTNEKLFF. In nucleotides, the CDR3 is TGCAGCTTGGCCTCGACTAATGAAAAACTGTTTTTT.